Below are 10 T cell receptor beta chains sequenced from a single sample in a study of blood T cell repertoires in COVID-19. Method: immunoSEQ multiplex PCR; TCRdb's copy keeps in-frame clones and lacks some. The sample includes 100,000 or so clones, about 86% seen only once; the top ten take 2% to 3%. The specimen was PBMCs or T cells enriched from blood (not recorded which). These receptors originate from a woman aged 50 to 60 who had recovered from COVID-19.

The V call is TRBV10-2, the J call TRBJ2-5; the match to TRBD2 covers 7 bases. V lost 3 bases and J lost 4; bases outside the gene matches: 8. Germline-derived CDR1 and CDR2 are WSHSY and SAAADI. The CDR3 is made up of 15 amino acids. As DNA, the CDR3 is TGCGCCAGCAGTGACGGGACTAATATGGGAGAGACCCAGTACTTC. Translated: CASSDGTNMGETQYF.

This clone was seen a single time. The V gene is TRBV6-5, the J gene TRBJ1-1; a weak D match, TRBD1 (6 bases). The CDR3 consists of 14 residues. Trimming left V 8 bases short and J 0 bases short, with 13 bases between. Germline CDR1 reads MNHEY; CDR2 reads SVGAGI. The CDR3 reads CASFKGGMNTEAFF. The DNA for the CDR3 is TGTGCCAGCTTTAAGGGGGGGATGAACACTGAAGCTTTCTTT.

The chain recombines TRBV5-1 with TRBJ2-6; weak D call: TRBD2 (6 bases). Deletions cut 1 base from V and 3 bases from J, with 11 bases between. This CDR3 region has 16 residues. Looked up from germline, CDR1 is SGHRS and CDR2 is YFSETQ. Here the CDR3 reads CASSLTGRGGANVLTF. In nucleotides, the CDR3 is TGCGCCAGCAGCTTGACCGGGCGGGGTGGGGCCAACGTCCTGACTTTC. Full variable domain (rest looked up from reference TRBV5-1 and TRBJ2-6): KAGVTQTPRYLIKTRGQQVTLSCSPISGHRSVSWYQQTPGQGLQFLFEYFSETQRNKGNFPGRFSGRQFSNSRSEMNVSTLELGDSALYLCASSLTGRGGANVLTFGAGSRLTVL.

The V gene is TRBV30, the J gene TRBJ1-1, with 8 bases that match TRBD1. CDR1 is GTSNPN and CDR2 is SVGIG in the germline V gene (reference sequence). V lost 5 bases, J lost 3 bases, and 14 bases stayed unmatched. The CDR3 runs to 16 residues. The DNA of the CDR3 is TGTGCCTGGGGGGGGGAGACAGGGGCGCATCACACTGAAGCTTTCTTT. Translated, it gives CAWGGETGAHHTEAFF.

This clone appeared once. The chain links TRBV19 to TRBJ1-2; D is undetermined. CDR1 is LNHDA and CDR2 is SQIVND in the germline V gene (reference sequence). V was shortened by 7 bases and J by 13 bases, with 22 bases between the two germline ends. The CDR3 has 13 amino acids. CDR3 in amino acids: CASNSGGLPLFTF. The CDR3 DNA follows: TGTGCCAGTAATTCGGGAGGCCTACCTCTATTCACCTTC.

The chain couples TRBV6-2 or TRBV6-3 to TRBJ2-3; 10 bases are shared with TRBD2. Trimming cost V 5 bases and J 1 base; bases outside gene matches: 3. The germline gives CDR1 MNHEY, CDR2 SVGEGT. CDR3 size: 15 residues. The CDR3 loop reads CASSDGLAGTDTQYF. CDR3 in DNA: TGTGCCAGCAGTGACGGACTAGCGGGCACAGATACGCAGTATTTT.

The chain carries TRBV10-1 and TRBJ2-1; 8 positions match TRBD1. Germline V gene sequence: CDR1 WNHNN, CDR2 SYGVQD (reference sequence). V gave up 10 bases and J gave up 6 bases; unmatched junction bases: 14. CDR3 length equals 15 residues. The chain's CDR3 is CATNADRAGGNEQFF. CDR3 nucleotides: TGCGCCACCAACGCGGACAGGGCAGGGGGCAATGAGCAGTTCTTC.

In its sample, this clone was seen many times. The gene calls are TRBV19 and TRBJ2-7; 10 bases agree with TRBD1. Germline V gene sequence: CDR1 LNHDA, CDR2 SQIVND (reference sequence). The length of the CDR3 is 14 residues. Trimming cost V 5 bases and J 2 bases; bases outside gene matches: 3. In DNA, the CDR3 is TGTGCCAGTAGTGTCGGACAGGGGGCCTACGAGCAGTACTTC. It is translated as CASSVGQGAYEQYF.

CDR3 coding DNA: TGTGCCAGCAGCTTAATAGCTCTAGCACGCACCGGGGAGCTGTTTTTT. This sequence encodes CASSLIALARTGELFF. The chain is built from TRBV7-2 and TRBJ2-2; a weak D match, TRBD2 (5 bases). Germline V gene lookup returns CDR1 SGHTA and CDR2 FQGNSA. CDR3 length equals 16 residues. The V end lost 2 bases, the J end lost 4 bases, and 14 bases lay between the germline ends.

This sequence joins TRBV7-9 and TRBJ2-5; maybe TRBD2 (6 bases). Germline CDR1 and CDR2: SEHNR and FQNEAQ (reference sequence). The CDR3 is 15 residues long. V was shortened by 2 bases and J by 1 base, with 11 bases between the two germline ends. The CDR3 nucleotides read TGTGCCAGCAGCTTAATCGCGGGAACCCAAGAGACCCAGTACTTC. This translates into CASSLIAGTQETQYF. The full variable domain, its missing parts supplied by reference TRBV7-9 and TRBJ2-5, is DTGVSQNPRHKITKRGQNVTFRCDPISEHNRLYWYRQTLGQGPEFLTYFQNEAQLEKSRLLSDRFSAERPKGSFSTLEIQRTEQGDSAMYLCASSLIAGTQETQYFGPGTRLLVL.